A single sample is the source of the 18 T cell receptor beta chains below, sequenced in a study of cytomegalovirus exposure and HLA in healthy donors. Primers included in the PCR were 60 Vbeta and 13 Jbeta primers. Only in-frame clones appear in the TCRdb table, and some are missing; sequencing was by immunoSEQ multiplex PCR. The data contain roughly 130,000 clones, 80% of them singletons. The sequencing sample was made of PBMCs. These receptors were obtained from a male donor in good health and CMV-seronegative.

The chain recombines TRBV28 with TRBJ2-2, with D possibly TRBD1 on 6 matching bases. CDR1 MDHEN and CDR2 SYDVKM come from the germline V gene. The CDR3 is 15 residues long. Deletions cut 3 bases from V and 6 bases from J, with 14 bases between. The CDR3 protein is CASSFQGSGSGELFF. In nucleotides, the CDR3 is TGTGCCAGCAGTTTTCAGGGGTCTGGTTCCGGGGAGCTGTTTTTT.

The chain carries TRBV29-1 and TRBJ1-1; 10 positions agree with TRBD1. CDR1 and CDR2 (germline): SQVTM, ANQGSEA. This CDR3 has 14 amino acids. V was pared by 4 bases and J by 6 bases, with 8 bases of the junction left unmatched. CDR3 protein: CSVGRQGARAEAFF. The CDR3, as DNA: TGCAGCGTTGGTAGACAGGGGGCGCGGGCTGAAGCTTTCTTT.

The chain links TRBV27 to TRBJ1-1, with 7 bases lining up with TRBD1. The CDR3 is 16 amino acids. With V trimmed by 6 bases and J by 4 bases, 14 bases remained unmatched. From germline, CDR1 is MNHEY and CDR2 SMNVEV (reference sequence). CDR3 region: CASRREGALTTTEAFF. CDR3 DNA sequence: TGTGCCAGCAGGCGTGAGGGGGCGTTAACGACCACTGAAGCTTTCTTT.

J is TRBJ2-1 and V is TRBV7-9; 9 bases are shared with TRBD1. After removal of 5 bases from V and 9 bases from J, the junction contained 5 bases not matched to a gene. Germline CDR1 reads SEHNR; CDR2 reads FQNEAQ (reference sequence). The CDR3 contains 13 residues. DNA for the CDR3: TGTGCCAGCAGCACACAGGGGGCGGTTGAGCAGTTCTTC. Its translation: CASSTQGAVEQFF.

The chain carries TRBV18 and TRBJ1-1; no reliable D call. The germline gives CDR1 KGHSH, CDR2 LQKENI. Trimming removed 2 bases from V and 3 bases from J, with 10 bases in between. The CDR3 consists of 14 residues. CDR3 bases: TGTGCCAGCTCACCAAGGGCCGGGGACACTGAAGCTTTCTTT. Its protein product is CASSPRAGDTEAFF.

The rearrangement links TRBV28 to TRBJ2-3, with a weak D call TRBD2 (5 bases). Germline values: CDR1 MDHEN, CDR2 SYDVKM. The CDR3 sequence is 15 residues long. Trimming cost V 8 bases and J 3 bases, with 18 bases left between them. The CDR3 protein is CASRMGEGSTDTQYF. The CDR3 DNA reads TGTGCCAGCCGAATGGGAGAAGGGTCTACAGATACGCAGTATTTT.

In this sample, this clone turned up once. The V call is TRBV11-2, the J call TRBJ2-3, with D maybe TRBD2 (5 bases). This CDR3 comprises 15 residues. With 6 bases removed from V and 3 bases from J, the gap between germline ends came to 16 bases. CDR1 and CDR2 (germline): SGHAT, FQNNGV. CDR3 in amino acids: CASRPIFRGTDTQYF. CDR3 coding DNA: TGTGCCAGCAGGCCGATATTTCGGGGAACAGATACGCAGTATTTT.

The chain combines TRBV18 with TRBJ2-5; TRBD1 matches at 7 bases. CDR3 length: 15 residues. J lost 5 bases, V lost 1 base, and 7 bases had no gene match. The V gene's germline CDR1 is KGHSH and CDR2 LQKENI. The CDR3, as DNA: TGTGCCAGCTCACCACGAGGGGGCCTCCCTGAGACCCAGTACTTC. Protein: CASSPRGGLPETQYF.

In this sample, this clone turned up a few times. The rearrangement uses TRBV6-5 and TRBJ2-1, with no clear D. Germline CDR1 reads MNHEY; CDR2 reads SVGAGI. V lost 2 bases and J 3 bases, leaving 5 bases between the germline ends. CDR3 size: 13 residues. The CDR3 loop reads CASSYNSYNEQFF. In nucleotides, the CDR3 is TGTGCCAGCAGTTACAACAGCTACAATGAGCAGTTCTTC.

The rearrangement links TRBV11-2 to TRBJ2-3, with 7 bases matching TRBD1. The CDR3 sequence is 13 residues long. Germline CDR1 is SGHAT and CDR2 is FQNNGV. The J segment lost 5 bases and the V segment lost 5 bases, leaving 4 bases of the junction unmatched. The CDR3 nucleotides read TGTGCCAGCAGCCCCCGGACAGGAGATACGCAGTATTTT. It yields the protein CASSPRTGDTQYF.

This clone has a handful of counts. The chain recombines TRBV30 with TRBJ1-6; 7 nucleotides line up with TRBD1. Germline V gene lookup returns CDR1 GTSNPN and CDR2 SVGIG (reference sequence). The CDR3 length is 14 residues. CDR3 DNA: TGTGCTTATACCTACCGGGACAGAAATTCACCCCTCCACTTT. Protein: CAYTYRDRNSPLHF. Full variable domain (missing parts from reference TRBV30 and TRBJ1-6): SQTIHQWPATLVQPVGSPLSLECTVEGTSNPNLYWYRQAAGRGLQLLFYSVGIGQISSEVPQNLSASRPQDRQFILSSKKLLLSDSGFYLCAYTYRDRNSPLHFGNGTRLTVT.

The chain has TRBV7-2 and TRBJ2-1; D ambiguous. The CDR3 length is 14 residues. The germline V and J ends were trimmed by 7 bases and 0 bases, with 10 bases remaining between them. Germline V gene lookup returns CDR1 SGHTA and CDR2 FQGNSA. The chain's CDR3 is CASTVPSSYNEQFF. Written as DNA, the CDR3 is TGTGCCAGCACCGTACCTAGCTCCTACAATGAGCAGTTCTTC.

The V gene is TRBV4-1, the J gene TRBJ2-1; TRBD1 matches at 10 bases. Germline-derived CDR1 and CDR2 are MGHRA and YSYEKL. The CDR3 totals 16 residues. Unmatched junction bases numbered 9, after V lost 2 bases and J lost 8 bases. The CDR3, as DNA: TGCGCCAGCAGCCAAAGGGACAGGGGACTACCCGATGAGCAGTTCTTC. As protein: CASSQRDRGLPDEQFF.

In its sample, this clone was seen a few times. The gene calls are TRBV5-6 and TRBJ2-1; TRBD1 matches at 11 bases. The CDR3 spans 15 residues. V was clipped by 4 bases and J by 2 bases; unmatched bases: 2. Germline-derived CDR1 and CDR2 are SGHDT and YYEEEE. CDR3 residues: CASSAGQGAYNEQFF. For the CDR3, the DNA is TGTGCCAGCAGCGCGGGACAGGGGGCCTACAATGAGCAGTTCTTC.

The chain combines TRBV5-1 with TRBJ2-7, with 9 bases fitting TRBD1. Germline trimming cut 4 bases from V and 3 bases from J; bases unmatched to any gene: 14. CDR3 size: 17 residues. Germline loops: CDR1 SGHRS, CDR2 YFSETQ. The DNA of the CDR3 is TGCGCCAGCAGCAACCTCTATCCCGGGACAGGGAACTACGAGCAGTACTTC. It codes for CASSNLYPGTGNYEQYF. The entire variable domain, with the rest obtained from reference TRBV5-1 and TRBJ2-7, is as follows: KAGVTQTPRYLIKTRGQQVTLSCSPISGHRSVSWYQQTPGQGLQFLFEYFSETQRNKGNFPGRFSGRQFSNSRSEMNVSTLELGDSALYLCASSNLYPGTGNYEQYFGPGTRLTVT.

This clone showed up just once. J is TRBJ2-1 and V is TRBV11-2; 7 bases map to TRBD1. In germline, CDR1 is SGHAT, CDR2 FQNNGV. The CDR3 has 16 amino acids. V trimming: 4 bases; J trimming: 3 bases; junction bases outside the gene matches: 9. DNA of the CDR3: TGTGCCAGCAGCTCCCCCCGGGGACAGCTCTACAATGAGCAGTTCTTC. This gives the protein CASSSPRGQLYNEQFF.

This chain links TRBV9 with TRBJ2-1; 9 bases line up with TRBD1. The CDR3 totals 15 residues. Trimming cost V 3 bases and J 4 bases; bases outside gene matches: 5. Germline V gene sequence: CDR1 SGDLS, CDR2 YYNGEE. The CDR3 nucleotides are TGTGCCAGCAGCGATCTTGGACAGGGGTACAATGAGCAGTTCTTC. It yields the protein CASSDLGQGYNEQFF.

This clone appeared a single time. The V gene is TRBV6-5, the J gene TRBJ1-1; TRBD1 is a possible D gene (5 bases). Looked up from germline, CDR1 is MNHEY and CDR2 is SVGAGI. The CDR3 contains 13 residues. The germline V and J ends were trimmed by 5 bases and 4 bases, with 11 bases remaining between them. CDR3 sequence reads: CASSEDRATEAFF. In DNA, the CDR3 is TGTGCCAGCAGTGAAGACAGAGCCACTGAAGCTTTCTTT.